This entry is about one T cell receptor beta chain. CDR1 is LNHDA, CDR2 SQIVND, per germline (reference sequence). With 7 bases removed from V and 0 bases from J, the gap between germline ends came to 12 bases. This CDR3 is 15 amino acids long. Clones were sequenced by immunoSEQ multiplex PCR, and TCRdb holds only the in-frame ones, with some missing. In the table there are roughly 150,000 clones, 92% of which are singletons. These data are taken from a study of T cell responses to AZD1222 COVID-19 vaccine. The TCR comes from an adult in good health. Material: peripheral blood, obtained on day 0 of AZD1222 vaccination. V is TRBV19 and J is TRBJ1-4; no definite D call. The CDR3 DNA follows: TGTGCCAGTACCGAAGCTGGTGCAACTAATGAAAAACTGTTTTTT. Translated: CASTEAGATNEKLFF.